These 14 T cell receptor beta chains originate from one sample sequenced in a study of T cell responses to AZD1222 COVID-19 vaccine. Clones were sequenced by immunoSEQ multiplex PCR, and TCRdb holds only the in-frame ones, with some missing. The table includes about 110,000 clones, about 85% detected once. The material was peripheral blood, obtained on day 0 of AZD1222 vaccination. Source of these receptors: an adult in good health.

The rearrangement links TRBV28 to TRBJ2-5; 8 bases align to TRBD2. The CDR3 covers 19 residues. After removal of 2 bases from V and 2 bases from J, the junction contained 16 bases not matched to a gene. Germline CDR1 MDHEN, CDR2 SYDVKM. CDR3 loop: CASSLPLFQGLVYQETQYF. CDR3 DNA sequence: TGTGCCAGCAGTTTACCGCTTTTCCAGGGACTAGTCTATCAAGAGACCCAGTACTTC.

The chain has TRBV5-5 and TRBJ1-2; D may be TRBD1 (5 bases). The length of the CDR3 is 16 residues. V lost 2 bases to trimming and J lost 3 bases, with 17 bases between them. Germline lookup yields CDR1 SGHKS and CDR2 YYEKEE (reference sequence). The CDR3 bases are TGTGCCAGCAGCTTTAGGTGGCCGACGGGGGACTATGGCTACACCTTC. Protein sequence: CASSFRWPTGDYGYTF.

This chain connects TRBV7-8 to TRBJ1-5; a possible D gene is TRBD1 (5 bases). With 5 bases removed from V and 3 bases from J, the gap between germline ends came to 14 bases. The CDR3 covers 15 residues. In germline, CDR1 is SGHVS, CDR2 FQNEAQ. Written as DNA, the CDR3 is TGTGCCAGCAGCGGAATCCGGGACCTCAATCAGCCCCAGCATTTT. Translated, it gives CASSGIRDLNQPQHF.

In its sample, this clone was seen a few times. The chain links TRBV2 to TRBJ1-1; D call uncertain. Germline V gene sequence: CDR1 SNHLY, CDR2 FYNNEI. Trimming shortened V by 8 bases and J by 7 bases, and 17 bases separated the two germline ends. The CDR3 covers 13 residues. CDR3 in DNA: TGTGCCAGCGAATACCGACGTGAGGGTGAAGCTTTCTTT. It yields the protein CASEYRREGEAFF.

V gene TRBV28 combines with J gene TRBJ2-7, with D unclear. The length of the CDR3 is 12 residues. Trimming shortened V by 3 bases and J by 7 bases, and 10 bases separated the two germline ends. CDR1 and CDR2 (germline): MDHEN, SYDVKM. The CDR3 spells CASSFLRWEQYF. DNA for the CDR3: TGTGCCAGCAGTTTCCTTCGGTGGGAGCAGTACTTC.

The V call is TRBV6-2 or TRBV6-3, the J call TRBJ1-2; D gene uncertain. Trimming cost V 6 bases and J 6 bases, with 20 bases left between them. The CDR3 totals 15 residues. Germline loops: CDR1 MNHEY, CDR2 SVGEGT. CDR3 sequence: CASSATRLVYNGYTF. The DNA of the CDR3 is TGTGCCAGCAGCGCAACGCGACTCGTGTATAATGGCTACACCTTC.

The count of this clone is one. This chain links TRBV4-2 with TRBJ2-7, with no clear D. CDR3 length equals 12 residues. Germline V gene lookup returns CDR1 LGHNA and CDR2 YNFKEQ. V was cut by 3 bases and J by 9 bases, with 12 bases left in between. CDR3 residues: CASSHPGWGQYF. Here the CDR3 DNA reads TGTGCCAGCAGCCACCCCGGGTGGGGGCAGTACTTC.

The DNA for the CDR3 is TGCAGGGGGGAAATTGGGAATGAGCAGTTCTTC. Its protein is CRGEIGNEQFF. The rearrangement uses TRBV20-1 and TRBJ2-1; D assignment may be TRBD1 or TRBD2 (5 bases each). Per germline, CDR1 DFQATT and CDR2 SNEGSKA (reference sequence). The CDR3 runs 11 residues.

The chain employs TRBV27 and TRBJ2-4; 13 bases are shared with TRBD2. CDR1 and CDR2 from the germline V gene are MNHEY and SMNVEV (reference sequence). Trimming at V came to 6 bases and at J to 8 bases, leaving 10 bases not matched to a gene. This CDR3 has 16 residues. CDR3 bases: TGTGCCAGCAGCGAACCTCCCGGGACTAGCGGGGACATTCAGTACTTC. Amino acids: CASSEPPGTSGDIQYF.

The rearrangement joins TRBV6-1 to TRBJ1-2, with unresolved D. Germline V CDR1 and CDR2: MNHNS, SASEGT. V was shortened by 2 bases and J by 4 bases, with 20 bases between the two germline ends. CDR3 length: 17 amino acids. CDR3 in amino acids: CASSERAAISDLYGYTF. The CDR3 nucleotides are TGTGCCAGCAGTGAAAGGGCAGCTATATCTGATCTCTATGGCTACACCTTC.

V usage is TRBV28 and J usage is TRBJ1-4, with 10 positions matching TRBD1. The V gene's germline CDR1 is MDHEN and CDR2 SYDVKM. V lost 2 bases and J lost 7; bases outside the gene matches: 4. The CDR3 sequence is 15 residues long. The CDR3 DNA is TGTGCCAGCAGTTTACCGACAGGGGGCACTGAAAAACTGTTTTTT. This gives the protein CASSLPTGGTEKLFF.

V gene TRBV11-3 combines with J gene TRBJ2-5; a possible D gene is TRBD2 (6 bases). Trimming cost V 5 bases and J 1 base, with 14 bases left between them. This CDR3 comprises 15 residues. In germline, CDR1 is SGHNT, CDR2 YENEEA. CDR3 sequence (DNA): TGTGCCAGCAGCCCGTCCGCGGGGTCCCAAGAGACCCAGTACTTC. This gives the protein CASSPSAGSQETQYF.

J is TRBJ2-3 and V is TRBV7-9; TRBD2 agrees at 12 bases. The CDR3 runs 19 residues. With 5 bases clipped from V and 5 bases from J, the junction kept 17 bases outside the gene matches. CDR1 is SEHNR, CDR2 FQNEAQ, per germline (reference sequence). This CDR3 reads CASSPRVTSGGWHLDTQYF. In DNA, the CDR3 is TGTGCCAGCAGCCCCAGAGTGACTAGCGGGGGTTGGCATTTAGATACGCAGTATTTT.

CDR3 loop: CASSQTGLGNTIYF. The CDR3 DNA sequence: TGTGCCAGCAGCCAGACAGGCTTGGGAAACACCATATATTTT. V usage is TRBV6-6 and J usage is TRBJ1-3, with D maybe TRBD1 (6 bases). Looked up from germline, CDR1 is MNHNY and CDR2 is SVGAGI (reference sequence). V lost 6 bases to trimming and J lost 4 bases, with 13 bases between them. The CDR3 extends over 14 amino acids.